These T cell receptor beta chains were read from a single sample in a study of glioma-infiltrating T cells after dendritic cell vaccination. This table comes from immunoSEQ multiplex PCR, and its TCRdb copy is limited to in-frame clones, with some not included. The table lists roughly 60,000 clones, about 89% of them singletons, with 11% in the top ten. The source material was blood, sampled after dendritic cell vaccination. These receptors all stem from a human donor with glioblastoma. The CDR3 runs from the conserved cysteine through the conserved F or W.

TRBV5-4	TRBJ2-2	CASRVTGGTGELFF
TRBV19	TRBJ1-1	CASSIGRDRGSAFF
TRBV29-1	TRBJ2-7	CSVGTGVMYEQYF
TRBV6-5	TRBJ1-4	CASSYKVTGYFEKLFF
TRBV9	TRBJ2-3	CASSLDRVDTQYF
TRBV4-3	TRBJ2-2	CASSQLAGGPGELFF
TRBV6-1	TRBJ1-6	CASSEVWTGNNSPLHF
TRBV11-2	TRBJ2-3	CASSLGLGWSTDTQYF
TRBV7-9	TRBJ1-1	CASSLPPEWEAFF
TRBV18	TRBJ2-5	CASSPSGDTGTQYF
TRBV5-6	TRBJ2-4	CASSLERGRDIQYF
TRBV11-3	TRBJ2-7	CASSFRGTGDSYEQYF
TRBV25-1	TRBJ2-7	CASSESLVTSGSEEQYF
TRBV9	TRBJ2-5	CASSDGLAGAAGWETQYF
TRBV2	TRBJ2-7	CASREFPGLAGGPGYEQYF
TRBV27	TRBJ2-2	CASSHPSGTNTGELFF
TRBV7-9	TRBJ2-3	CASSRRLATDTQYF
TRBV19	TRBJ1-6	CASSIGGLNSPLHF
TRBV6-6	TRBJ2-5	CASTYRGMNYETQYF
TRBV7-9	TRBJ1-2	CASSLVQTNYGYTF
TRBV7-8	TRBJ2-5	CASSQHRLAVTQETQYF
TRBV7-9	TRBJ2-7	CASSHLDRLGEQYF
TRBV7-3	TRBJ2-3	CASSPPGGGYPDTQYF
TRBV21-1	TRBJ1-3	CASSKCSGQTGNTIYF
TRBV7-2	TRBJ1-1	CASSPTTGLDTEAFF
TRBV19	TRBJ2-1	CASSIGGWGRAINEQFF
TRBV5-5	TRBJ1-1	CASSSGGLAEAFF
TRBV18	TRBJ2-1	CASSPTSGNSYNEQFF
TRBV7-9	TRBJ2-7	CASSLGGWRDEQYF
TRBV27	TRBJ2-7	CASGSSRDSFYEQYF
TRBV7-9	TRBJ1-2	CASSLERGGYTF
TRBV7-2	TRBJ2-5	CASSLVSIQETQYF
TRBV18	TRBJ1-1	CASSGQLKNTEAFF
TRBV14	TRBJ2-2	CASSPRVRNTGELFF
TRBV10-3	TRBJ1-1	CAISESFEGSEAFF
TRBV5-1	TRBJ2-3	CASSSRTGGGSDTQYF
TRBV7-9	TRBJ1-2	CASSQLQGYGYTF
TRBV27	TRBJ2-7	CASGTGGASYEQYF
TRBV4-1	TRBJ1-5	CASSQDPQSNQPQHF
TRBV19	TRBJ1-2	CASRELIYGYTF
TRBV2	TRBJ2-5	CASSEVQRGGQLETQYF
TRBV27	TRBJ2-2	CASSLTGTNLYSNTGELFF
TRBV27	TRBJ2-1	CASSLIGLAGGPSYNEQFF
TRBV5-6	TRBJ2-3	CASSLGVSDTDTQYF
TRBV29-1	TRBJ2-7	CSVGRQGIYEQYF
TRBV7-9	TRBJ2-1	CASGGGNEQFF
TRBV5-1	TRBJ1-2	CASSGGQTYGYTF
TRBV7-8	TRBJ1-5	CASSVNAVISNQPQHF
TRBV6-5	TRBJ1-1	CASGDRDSGAFF